A single sample is the source of the 31 T cell receptor beta chains below, sequenced in a study of CD8 T cells in ankylosing spondylitis. A single record per CDR3 protein comes from TCRdb applying MiXCR to the 5' RACE reads. The sample carries 150,000 or so distinct CDR3 sequences, under 14% recorded once. The specimen sequenced was blood, either unsorted or a sorted T cell fraction (not recorded which). All receptors come from a male donor with ankylosing spondylitis or in good health (not recorded which).

The rearrangement joins TRBV7-9 to TRBJ1-4; D gene uncertain. This CDR3 is 16 amino acids long. CDR1 and CDR2 (germline): SEHNR, FQNEAQ (reference sequence). Trimming took off 2 bases at V and 7 bases at J, with 17 bases between the two ends. In DNA form, the CDR3 reads TGTGCCAGCAGCTTACCCGCTCTGAGGGCGGGTGAAAAACTGTTTTTT. Encoded protein: CASSLPALRAGEKLFF.

J is TRBJ2-5 and V is TRBV20-1; perhaps TRBD1 as D (6 bases). Trimming took 0 bases from V and 5 from J, leaving 13 bases between them. Germline assignment: CDR1 DFQATT and CDR2 SNEGSKA (reference sequence). The CDR3 sequence is 14 residues long. CDR3 loop: CSARDHGGGETQYF. The CDR3 DNA sequence: TGCAGTGCTAGAGATCATGGGGGCGGTGAGACCCAGTACTTC.

Comment on this clonotype: This may come from a read error, since a much larger clone is one base off. The rearrangement uses TRBV10-3 and TRBJ2-5, with 8 bases lining up with TRBD2. After removal of 2 bases from V and 7 bases from J, the junction contained 9 bases not matched to a gene. The CDR3 contains 15 residues. CDR1 ENHRY and CDR2 SYGVKD come from the germline V gene. CDR3 in DNA: TGTGCCATCAGTGAGATGGAAGCGGGAGTAGGGACCCAGTACTTC. It specifies CAISEMEAGVGTQYF.

The table lists this clonotype with many counts. The gene calls are TRBV2 and TRBJ2-3; 7 bases map to TRBD1. This CDR3 is 16 amino acids long. With V trimmed by 6 bases and J by 2 bases, 11 bases remained unmatched. Germline CDR1 SNHLY, CDR2 FYNNEI. This CDR3 reads CASRRTPGTATDTQYF. CDR3 nucleotide sequence: TGTGCCAGCAGACGAACCCCCGGGACAGCCACAGATACGCAGTATTTT.

This clonotype appeared many times. V and J are TRBV12-3 or TRBV12-4 and TRBJ1-4; weak D call: TRBD1 (5 bases). V was cut by 5 bases and J by 12 bases, with 16 bases left in between. CDR3 length equals 13 residues. CDR3 coding DNA: TGTGCCAGCAGTCCCAGCCCAGGGTCAGAACTGTTTTTT. As protein: CASSPSPGSELFF.

There are many counts of this clonotype. The V call is TRBV27, the J call TRBJ2-3; 12 bases fit TRBD1. CDR3 size: 15 residues. V shed 3 bases and J 6 bases; nucleotides not matched to a gene: 4. Germline V gene sequence: CDR1 MNHEY, CDR2 SMNVEV (reference sequence). DNA for the CDR3: TGTGCCAGCAGTTTGGGGACAGGGGGCCGGGATACGCAGTATTTT. Encoded protein: CASSLGTGGRDTQYF.

This clonotype was seen a few times. The gene calls are TRBV25-1 and TRBJ2-2, with 7 bases aligning to TRBD1. The V segment lost 2 bases and the J segment 6 bases; nucleotides outside the gene matches: 9. The V gene's germline CDR1 is MGHDK and CDR2 SYGVNS. The CDR3 is made up of 16 amino acids. The CDR3 coding sequence is TGTGCCAGCAGTGAAAGTGGAGGCCAGGGGGCCGGGGAGCTGTTTTTT. Its protein product is CASSESGGQGAGELFF.

This clonotype was detected a few times. The chain links TRBV7-2 to TRBJ2-7, with D possibly TRBD2 on 6 matching bases. V was pared by 1 base and J by 0 bases, with 10 bases between. Germline CDR1 and CDR2: SGHTA and FQGNSA. The CDR3 runs to 15 residues. Written as DNA, the CDR3 is TGTGCCAGCAGCTTAGGGGCGGGGAGCTCCTACGAGCAGTACTTC. It encodes CASSLGAGSSYEQYF.

The V and J genes are TRBV3-1 and TRBJ1-5, with 8 bases aligning to TRBD1. The germline CDR1 and CDR2 sequences are LGHDT and YNNKEL (reference sequence). The CDR3 extends over 15 amino acids. The V and J ends lost 3 bases and 7 bases, in that order; junction bases with no gene match: 8. CDR3 in DNA: TGTGCCAGCAGCCACGACAGGGGAGGAGAACAGCCCCAGCATTTT. This encodes CASSHDRGGEQPQHF. Full variable domain (rest looked up from reference TRBV3-1 and TRBJ1-5): DTAVSQTPKYLVTQMGNDKSIKCEQNLGHDTMYWYKQDSKKFLKIMFSYNNKELIINETVPNRFSPKSPDKAHLNLHINSLELGDSAVYFCASSHDRGGEQPQHFGDGTRLSIL.

The chain uses TRBV10-2 and TRBJ2-3; weak D call: TRBD2 (6 bases). CDR1 and CDR2 from the germline V gene are WSHSY and SAAADI. This CDR3 is built from 10 residues. The ends were cut back, 8 bases at V and 7 bases at J, with 7 bases in the middle. This CDR3 is CASGRNTQYF. The CDR3 DNA reads as TGCGCCAGCGGGAGGAATACGCAGTATTTT.

V and J are TRBV18 and TRBJ1-6; TRBD1 might be the D (5 bases). The CDR3 length is 14 residues. CDR1 is KGHSH, CDR2 LQKENI, per germline. The germline V and J ends were trimmed by 4 bases and 5 bases, with 9 bases remaining between them. The CDR3 DNA reads as TGTGCCAGCTCACAGCAGGGAAATAATTCACCCCTCCACTTT. It is translated as CASSQQGNNSPLHF.

Details on this clonotype: A read error may be the cause here, since a much bigger clone is one base away. The rearrangement joins TRBV9 to TRBJ2-5; D possibly corresponds to TRBD1 (5 bases). The CDR3 covers 13 residues. Germline V gives CDR1 SGDLS, CDR2 YYNGEE. CDR3 protein: CDSSVDSFGTQYF. CDR3 DNA: TGTGACAGCAGCGTAGACAGCTTCGGGACCCAGTACTTC.

V usage is TRBV29-1 and J usage is TRBJ2-5; 8 bases are shared with TRBD2. The CDR3 is 14 residues long. V lost 6 bases and J lost 2; bases outside the gene matches: 8. Germline assignment: CDR1 SQVTM and CDR2 ANQGSEA. The CDR3 DNA is TGCAGCGTGGGGCGGGAGGTCCCGCAAGAGACCCAGTACTTC. Translated: CSVGREVPQETQYF.

This clonotype was detected ten times or more. The chain has TRBV11-2 and TRBJ2-3; 11 bases line up with TRBD2. The CDR3 has 17 residues. The trim removed 0 bases at V and 2 bases at J, leaving 4 bases unmatched. In germline, CDR1 is SGHAT, CDR2 FQNNGV. The chain's CDR3 is CASSLDELAGVTDTQYF. DNA of the CDR3: TGTGCCAGCAGCTTAGACGAACTAGCGGGGGTCACAGATACGCAGTATTTT.

This clonotype was counted many times. The rearrangement uses TRBV5-1 and TRBJ1-3; TRBD1 is a possible D gene (6 bases). V was trimmed by 5 bases and J by 6 bases, leaving 18 bases between them. CDR1 SGHRS and CDR2 YFSETQ come from the germline V gene. The length of the CDR3 is 15 residues. DNA for the CDR3: TGCGCCAGCAGAACCGGACAGTCCGATGAAAACACCATATATTTT. Protein sequence: CASRTGQSDENTIYF.

This clonotype appeared many times. The rearrangement joins TRBV20-1 to TRBJ1-1, with D uncertain. V was shortened by 1 base and J by 6 bases, with 12 bases between the two germline ends. Per the germline V gene, CDR1 is DFQATT and CDR2 is SNEGSKA (reference sequence). The CDR3 loop spans 13 amino acids. The CDR3 sequence: CSARVPGIPEAFF. CDR3 DNA sequence: TGCAGTGCTAGAGTACCGGGGATCCCTGAAGCTTTCTTT.

The chain has TRBV24-1 and TRBJ2-3; D remains unclear. CDR1 is KGHDR, CDR2 SFDVKD, per germline. V was shortened by 4 bases and J by 1 base, with 8 bases between the two germline ends. The CDR3 extends over 14 amino acids. The CDR3 spells CATSDDPGTDTQYF. The DNA for the CDR3 is TGTGCCACCAGTGACGATCCAGGCACAGATACGCAGTATTTT.

The chain couples TRBV5-1 to TRBJ1-4; unclear D gene. The germline V gene has CDR1 SGHRS and CDR2 YFSETQ. The CDR3 has 15 residues. Trimming took 2 bases from V and 0 from J, leaving 8 bases between them. Written as DNA, the CDR3 is TGCGCCAGCAGCTTAACGGTGGCAACTAATGAAAAACTGTTTTTT. It is translated as CASSLTVATNEKLFF.

This clonotype was picked up many times. The chain joins TRBV5-1 to TRBJ2-3; a weak D match, TRBD2 (6 bases). CDR3 length equals 14 residues. Germline CDR1 SGHRS, CDR2 YFSETQ. The V end was cut by 1 base, the J end by 6 bases, with 12 bases between. The chain's CDR3 is CASSLLRGIDTQYF. The CDR3 nucleotides read TGCGCCAGCAGCTTGTTGCGGGGAATCGATACGCAGTATTTT.

This clonotype was recorded at least ten times. The chain combines TRBV20-1 with TRBJ2-1; D gene uncertain. This CDR3 spans 12 amino acids. Germline V gives CDR1 DFQATT, CDR2 SNEGSKA (reference sequence). Deletions cut 0 bases from V and 10 bases from J, with 10 bases between. The CDR3 nucleotides read TGCAGTGCTAGAGATAAGGGCCGGGAGCAGTTCTTC. Its translation is CSARDKGREQFF.

This clonotype was picked up a small number of times. The chain uses TRBV20-1 and TRBJ1-3; unclear D gene. V lost 6 bases and J 0 bases, leaving 12 bases between the germline ends. Germline CDR1 DFQATT, CDR2 SNEGSKA (reference sequence). The CDR3 consists of 14 residues. The DNA for the CDR3 is TGCAGTGCCCAAAAAGGAATCTCTGGAAACACCATATATTTT. Translating it yields CSAQKGISGNTIYF.

The rearrangement uses TRBV7-8 and TRBJ2-3, with 10 bases fitting TRBD2. CDR1 and CDR2 from the germline V gene are SGHVS and FQNEAQ. CDR3 length: 17 residues. Trimming cost V 4 bases and J 2 bases; bases outside gene matches: 9. As DNA, the CDR3 is TGTGCCAGCAGCTGGTCCCTTAGCGGGGGGAACACAGATACGCAGTATTTT. Protein product: CASSWSLSGGNTDTQYF. The whole variable domain, remainder taken from reference TRBV7-8 and TRBJ2-3, is GAGVSQSPRYKVAKRGQDVALRCDPISGHVSLFWYQQALGQGPEFLTYFQNEAQLDKSGLPSDRFFAERPEGSVSTLKIQRTQQEDSAVYLCASSWSLSGGNTDTQYFGPGTRLTVL.

This clonotype has a count of ten or more. The chain uses TRBV7-2 and TRBJ2-1; 10 positions match TRBD2. Germline V gene sequence: CDR1 SGHTA, CDR2 FQGNSA. The ends lost 5 bases at V and 7 bases at J; junction bases unmatched: 11. This CDR3 comprises 16 residues. CDR3 in amino acids: CASSSWTSGFRNEQFF. The CDR3 DNA follows: TGTGCCAGCAGCAGTTGGACTAGCGGTTTTAGGAATGAGCAGTTCTTC.

This clonotype came up many times. The CDR3 nucleotides are TGTGCCATCAGTGAGTCTGAGGCGGGGGTGCGCACAGATACGCAGTATTTT. It yields the protein CAISESEAGVRTDTQYF. This chain connects TRBV10-3 to TRBJ2-3, with TRBD2 matching 7 bases. Germline loops: CDR1 ENHRY, CDR2 SYGVKD. Trimming removed 0 bases from V and 1 base from J; junction bases left unmatched: 7. The CDR3 contains 17 residues.

At least ten counts were recorded for this clonotype. This chain joins TRBV3-1 and TRBJ2-4; 10 nucleotides line up with TRBD2. The CDR3 contains 15 residues. Looked up from germline, CDR1 is LGHDT and CDR2 is YNNKEL (reference sequence). V shed 2 bases and J 8 bases; nucleotides not matched to a gene: 6. In DNA form, the CDR3 reads TGTGCCAGCAGCCAATCGAGCGGGGGGGCCGACATTCAGTACTTC. This encodes CASSQSSGGADIQYF.

This clonotype was picked up many times. This sequence joins TRBV20-1 and TRBJ2-3, with D possibly matching TRBD2 (5 bases). Trimming took off 0 bases at V and 7 bases at J, with 14 bases between the two ends. This CDR3 contains 14 residues. The germline CDR1 and CDR2 sequences are DFQATT and SNEGSKA (reference sequence). Here the CDR3 reads CSARDNGRLHTQYF. CDR3 bases: TGCAGTGCTAGAGATAATGGCAGACTACATACGCAGTATTTT.

This clonotype was observed a handful of times. The chain uses TRBV11-1 and TRBJ2-3; 10 bases are a match to TRBD2. Unmatched junction bases numbered 28, after V lost 5 bases and J lost 14 bases. Germline V gives CDR1 SGHAT, CDR2 FQDESV (reference sequence). The CDR3 totals 19 residues. The CDR3 here is CASSLPGLAEPVTLTQWYF. The CDR3 DNA reads TGTGCCAGCAGCCTCCCTGGACTAGCGGAACCCGTAACTCTTACGCAGTGGTATTTT.

This rearrangement joins TRBV7-9 to TRBJ2-4; D remains ambiguous. Trimming cost V 7 bases and J 0 bases, with 7 bases left between them. CDR3 length equals 13 residues. Germline V gene data show CDR1 as SEHNR and CDR2 as FQNEAQ (reference sequence). The CDR3 DNA follows: TGTGCCAGCATAGAGCTAGCCAAAAACATTCAGTACTTC. Translation: CASIELAKNIQYF.

In its sample, this clonotype was seen many times. V and J are TRBV20-1 and TRBJ1-1; no firm D call. V was trimmed by 6 bases and J by 0 bases, leaving 11 bases between them. This CDR3 region has 13 residues. The germline gives CDR1 DFQATT, CDR2 SNEGSKA (reference sequence). The CDR3 DNA sequence: TGCAGTGCCTACAAGGTAGTGAACACTGAAGCTTTCTTT. It encodes CSAYKVVNTEAFF.

This clonotype was seen a handful of times. The V gene is TRBV27, the J gene TRBJ1-5; D is undetermined. Trimming shortened V by 3 bases and J by 7 bases, and 10 bases separated the two germline ends. Germline loops: CDR1 MNHEY, CDR2 SMNVEV (reference sequence). This CDR3 region has 13 residues. CDR3 protein: CASSFGVWQPQHF. As DNA, the CDR3 is TGTGCCAGCAGTTTTGGGGTTTGGCAGCCCCAGCATTTT.

This clonotype was detected a few times. This sequence joins TRBV5-6 and TRBJ2-2; D call uncertain. The length of the CDR3 is 15 residues. The V and J ends lost 4 bases and 6 bases respectively, with 16 bases between them. From germline, CDR1 is SGHDT and CDR2 YYEEEE. CDR3 DNA sequence: TGTGCCAGCAGCGGGCTGAACTCGTCACCCGGGGAGCTGTTTTTT. Its translation: CASSGLNSSPGELFF. Full variable domain (remainder filled in from reference TRBV5-6 and TRBJ2-2): DAGVTQSPTHLIKTRGQQVTLRCSPKSGHDTVSWYQQALGQGPQFIFQYYEEEERQRGNFPDRFSGHQFPNYSSELNVNALLLGDSALYLCASSGLNSSPGELFFGEGSRLTVL.